These T cell receptor beta chains were read from a single sample in a study of OX40 agonist ivuxolimab in advanced cancers. Repertoires were generated with immunoSEQ multiplex PCR, while TCRdb's copy carries only in-frame clones and drops some. The table includes about 94,000 clones, 91% detected once. Here the sequenced sample was CD4+ or CD8+ T cells sorted from blood, taken in a trial of the OX40 agonist ivuxolimab. Source of these receptors: an adult with an advanced solid tumor such as melanoma, head and neck, liver or kidney cancer. Each CDR3 is given without its conserved first and last residue.

j_call cdr3_length v_call cdr3_aa
TRBJ1-1 12 TRBV11-3 ASRTTGTGTEAF
TRBJ2-3 14 TRBV6-1 ASSARQGRGTDTQY
TRBJ2-1 12 TRBV29-1 SVAGININSEQF
TRBJ2-5 13 TRBV19 ASSIAAYRQETQY
TRBJ1-4 14 TRBV25-1 ASSDYSLGGGEKLF
TRBJ2-1 17 TRBV12-5 ASGLGRGRVGPIMNEQF
TRBJ1-2 16 TRBV11-2 ASSLDPSRTGVVYGYT
TRBJ2-7 6 TRBV20-1 SANEQY
TRBJ2-7 14 TRBV2 ASRRLLSGRAREQY
TRBJ2-1 12 TRBV7-3 ASSLMGSSDEQF
TRBJ2-3 15 TRBV2 ASSGLAGGPSTDTQY
TRBJ1-5 11 TRBV30 AWSHRARQPQH
TRBJ1-1 12 TRBV10-3 AIRAGQMNTEAF
TRBJ1-5 13 TRBV18 ASSRGQTSNQPQH
TRBJ1-5 12 TRBV6-6 ASSSGMGNQPQH
TRBJ2-2 15 TRBV7-6 ASSPRTSGANTGELF
TRBJ1-1 11 TRBV6-6 ASSYIGITEAF
TRBJ2-7 11 TRBV5-1 ASSPGSSYEQY
TRBJ2-2 14 TRBV19 ASSVLTSSNTGELF
TRBJ1-1 11 TRBV19 ASTNNRNTEAF
TRBJ2-7 12 TRBV28 ASSFVVPIYEQY
TRBJ1-5 12 TRBV6-4 ASSRVGSNQPQH
TRBJ2-6 13 TRBV5-1 ASSSLLAGANVLT